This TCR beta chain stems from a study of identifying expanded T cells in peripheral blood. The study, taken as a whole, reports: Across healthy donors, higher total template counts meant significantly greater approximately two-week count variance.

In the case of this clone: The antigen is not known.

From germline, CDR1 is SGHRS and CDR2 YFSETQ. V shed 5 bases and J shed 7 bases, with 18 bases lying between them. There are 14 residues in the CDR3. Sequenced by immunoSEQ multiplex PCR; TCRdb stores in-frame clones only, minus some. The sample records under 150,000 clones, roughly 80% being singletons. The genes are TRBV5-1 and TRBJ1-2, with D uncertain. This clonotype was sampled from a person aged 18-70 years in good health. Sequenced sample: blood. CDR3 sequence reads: CASSSGDPPRGYTF. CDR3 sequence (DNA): TGCGCCAGCAGTTCCGGCGACCCGCCTCGTGGCTACACCTTC.